Shown below are 27 T cell receptor beta chains from a single sample sequenced in a study of cytomegalovirus exposure and HLA in healthy donors. Primers for the PCR totalled 60 Vbeta and 13 Jbeta. Profiling relied on immunoSEQ multiplex PCR, and the TCRdb table lists in-frame clones only, not all of them. The sample includes 90,000 to 140,000 clones, roughly 15% of them seen just once. The sequencing sample was made of PBMCs. These TCRs come from a female donor in good health and CMV-seronegative.

Regarding this clone: The sample has other DNA sequences that encode this CDR3 too. J is TRBJ1-5 and V is TRBV25-1, with a tentative D call TRBD1 (6 bases). CDR3 length: 14 residues. Deletions cut 6 bases from V and 0 bases from J, with 9 bases between. Germline lookup yields CDR1 MGHDK and CDR2 SYGVNS. The CDR3 DNA reads TGTGCCAGCAGGCAGACAGGTAGCAATCAGCCCCAGCATTTT. Protein: CASRQTGSNQPQHF.

This clone was recorded a few times. The chain is built from TRBV6-6 and TRBJ1-1; D ambiguous. The V end was cut by 6 bases, the J end by 3 bases, with 11 bases between. This CDR3 region has 13 residues. CDR1 is MNHNY, CDR2 SVGAGI, per germline (reference sequence). This CDR3 reads CASRYNSYTEAFF. The CDR3 DNA is TGTGCCAGCAGGTACAACAGCTACACTGAAGCTTTCTTT.

This clone was counted only a few times. One junction end disagrees with the germline gene, perhaps due to a read error. In DNA, the CDR3 is TGTGCTAGCAGCCCTCACCCGACTAGCGGAAAAGAGCAGTTCTTC. Its translation is CASSPHPTSGKEQFF. This chain connects TRBV7-7 to TRBJ2-1, with 9 positions matching TRBD2. The CDR3 spans 15 residues. Germline V gene lookup returns CDR1 SSHAT and CDR2 FNYEAQ (reference sequence).

J is TRBJ2-7 and V is TRBV29-1; the match to TRBD1 covers 10 bases. CDR1 is SQVTM and CDR2 is ANQGSEA in the germline V gene. This CDR3 spans 14 amino acids. J lost 2 bases, V lost 6 bases, and 7 bases had no gene match. The CDR3 protein is CSVVGQGVAYEQYF. CDR3 in DNA: TGCAGCGTCGTAGGACAGGGGGTGGCCTACGAGCAGTACTTC.

The CDR3 region has the DNA TGTGCCTTAAGACAACAGGGGGAAGGCTCTGAAGCTTTCTTT. Its translation: CALRQQGEGSEAFF. The chain carries TRBV7-9 and TRBJ1-1; 8 bases match TRBD1. J lost 6 bases, V lost 11 bases, and 14 bases had no gene match. There are 14 residues in the CDR3. In germline, CDR1 is SEHNR, CDR2 FQNEAQ (reference sequence).

The chain uses TRBV5-6 and TRBJ1-1; D possibly corresponds to TRBD1 (6 bases). The CDR3 runs to 14 residues. The V gene's germline CDR1 is SGHDT and CDR2 YYEEEE. V was pared by 4 bases and J by 1 base, with 11 bases between. This CDR3 is CASSPGHRNTEAFF. In nucleotides, the CDR3 is TGTGCCAGCAGCCCGGGACACCGGAACACTGAAGCTTTCTTT.

This clone was seen a few times. The chain links TRBV5-1 to TRBJ1-1, with TRBD1 identical over 8 bases. Germline-derived CDR1 and CDR2 are SGHRS and YFSETQ. Unmatched junction bases numbered 8, after V lost 4 bases and J lost 3 bases. CDR3 length: 15 amino acids. The CDR3 region has the DNA TGCGCCAGCAGCGCCAATGACAGGGGCGACACTGAAGCTTTCTTT. Residues: CASSANDRGDTEAFF.

This clone was recorded a few times. The genes are TRBV19 and TRBJ2-7; 11 nucleotides line up with TRBD2. CDR1 is LNHDA and CDR2 is SQIVND in the germline V gene (reference sequence). The J segment lost 1 base and the V segment lost 7 bases, leaving 3 bases of the junction unmatched. The CDR3 is 14 amino acids. In DNA, the CDR3 is TGTGCCAGTACTCGGACTAGCGGGTCCTACGAGCAGTACTTC. Translation gives CASTRTSGSYEQYF.

The V gene is TRBV4-1, the J gene TRBJ2-1, with a tentative D call TRBD2 (6 bases). Looked up from germline, CDR1 is MGHRA and CDR2 is YSYEKL. Trimming removed 0 bases at V and 5 bases at J, with 11 bases between. The CDR3 runs to 15 residues. CDR3 in amino acids: CASSQEFGLNNEQFF. The DNA of the CDR3 is TGCGCCAGCAGCCAAGAATTCGGACTAAACAATGAGCAGTTCTTC.

The sample holds one count of this clone. The V gene is TRBV10-2, the J gene TRBJ1-1, with a tentative D call TRBD1 (5 bases). Germline CDR1 reads WSHSY; CDR2 reads SAAADI. CDR3 length equals 14 residues. Trimming stripped 8 bases from V and 0 bases from J, with 13 bases between. The CDR3 loop reads CASESGTLNTEAFF. Written as DNA, the CDR3 is TGCGCCAGCGAGTCCGGGACTCTGAACACTGAAGCTTTCTTT.

As to this clone: Relative to the germline gene, one junction end is altered; a read error may explain this. The CDR3 region has the DNA TGTGCCGGCAGTGAAGTTTCAGGGGAGACCCAGTACTTC. The encoded protein is CAGSEVSGETQYF. The chain joins TRBV25-1 to TRBJ2-5; D is possibly TRBD1 (5 bases). CDR3 length equals 13 residues. Germline CDR1 MGHDK, CDR2 SYGVNS.

The CDR3 DNA is TGTGCCAGCTCACCTGCTAGCTGGGCCAAAAACATTCAGTACTTC. Protein product: CASSPASWAKNIQYF. The chain has TRBV18 and TRBJ2-4; a weak D match, TRBD2 (5 bases). V lost 3 bases and J 1 base, leaving 10 bases between the germline ends. Germline assignment: CDR1 KGHSH and CDR2 LQKENI. CDR3 size: 15 residues.

V is TRBV7-8 and J is TRBJ2-1; D gene uncertain. CDR3 size: 17 residues. The V gene lost 1 base and the J gene lost 2 bases, with 15 bases spanning the gap. The germline gives CDR1 SGHVS, CDR2 FQNEAQ. CDR3 protein: CASSLVLSGGPYNEQFF. The CDR3 DNA reads as TGTGCCAGCAGCTTAGTACTTAGTGGCGGTCCCTACAATGAGCAGTTCTTC.

V gene TRBV6-6 combines with J gene TRBJ1-3; TRBD1 aligns across 7 bases. The ends lost 3 bases at V and 4 bases at J; junction bases unmatched: 6. The CDR3 spans 15 residues. The V gene's germline CDR1 is MNHNY and CDR2 SVGAGI (reference sequence). CDR3 nucleotides: TGTGCCAGCAGTTATGAGGGGGCGCTCGGAAACACCATATATTTT. Residues: CASSYEGALGNTIYF.

This chain uses TRBV5-6 with TRBJ1-2; 10 nucleotides align to TRBD1. The CDR3 extends over 14 amino acids. Germline CDR1 SGHDT, CDR2 YYEEEE. Trimming removed 2 bases from V and 8 bases from J; junction bases left unmatched: 6. The CDR3 here is CASSFRQGASGYTF. For the CDR3, the DNA is TGTGCCAGCAGCTTCAGACAGGGGGCTAGCGGCTACACCTTC.

The V gene is TRBV15, the J gene TRBJ1-1; tentative D call: TRBD1 (6 bases). V gave up 0 bases and J gave up 6 bases, with 11 bases separating them. The length of the CDR3 is 14 residues. Germline CDR1 is LNHNV and CDR2 is YYDKDF (reference sequence). In DNA, the CDR3 is TGTGCCACCAGCAGAGATAGGGGGTTATCTGAAGCTTTCTTT. Amino acid sequence: CATSRDRGLSEAFF.

The chain has TRBV29-1 and TRBJ1-2; 8 positions agree with TRBD1. J was trimmed by 7 bases and V by 4 bases; bases with no gene match: 2. The CDR3 spans 11 residues. The germline CDR1 and CDR2 sequences are SQVTM and ANQGSEA. The CDR3 loop is CSVAGGSGYTF. In nucleotides, the CDR3 is TGCAGCGTTGCAGGGGGCTCTGGCTACACCTTC.

This clone has just a few counts. The gene calls are TRBV7-3 and TRBJ2-3; 9 bases fit TRBD2. CDR1 and CDR2 (germline): SGHTA, FQGTGA. The J segment lost 6 bases and the V segment lost 3 bases, leaving 4 bases of the junction unmatched. CDR3 length: 14 amino acids. CDR3 loop: CASSFSGRGDTQYF. CDR3 sequence (DNA): TGTGCCAGCAGCTTTAGCGGGAGAGGGGATACGCAGTATTTT.

V gene TRBV6-1 combines with J gene TRBJ1-1; no clear D gene. This CDR3 has 17 amino acids. V was shortened by 4 bases and J by 0 bases, with 18 bases between the two germline ends. Per germline, CDR1 MNHNS and CDR2 SASEGT. CDR3 in DNA: TGTGCCAGCAGTGTGTGGTCTTTAAGGAGGGTGAACACTGAAGCTTTCTTT. This translates into CASSVWSLRRVNTEAFF.

The J gene is TRBJ1-2, the V gene TRBV25-1, with 7 bases matching TRBD1. Per the germline V gene, CDR1 is MGHDK and CDR2 is SYGVNS. CDR3 length: 14 amino acids. The V and J ends lost 3 bases and 3 bases, in that order; junction bases with no gene match: 4. For the CDR3, the DNA is TGTGCCAGCAGTGAGGACAGGTTTTACTATGGCTACACCTTC. It yields the protein CASSEDRFYYGYTF.

This sequence joins TRBV5-4 and TRBJ1-1; a weak D match, TRBD1 (5 bases). CDR1 and CDR2 from the germline V gene are SGHNT and YYREEE (reference sequence). Trimming stripped 2 bases from V and 3 bases from J, with 11 bases between. The CDR3 has 14 amino acids. CDR3 protein: CASSLGRGDTEAFF. The CDR3 nucleotides are TGTGCCAGCAGCTTAGGGCGGGGGGACACTGAAGCTTTCTTT.

This chain uses TRBV29-1 with TRBJ2-7; D not certain. V shed 5 bases and J shed 0 bases, with 11 bases lying between them. This CDR3 contains 13 residues. Germline CDR1 reads SQVTM; CDR2 reads ANQGSEA. The CDR3: CSVLHRLSYEQYF. DNA of the CDR3: TGCAGCGTTTTACACCGTCTCTCCTACGAGCAGTACTTC.

This clone was seen a handful of times. This sequence joins TRBV5-1 and TRBJ2-3; 11 bases map to TRBD2. Trimming took 6 bases from V and 0 from J; bases not matched to a gene: 6. Per germline, CDR1 SGHRS and CDR2 YFSETQ. CDR3 size: 16 residues. The CDR3 sequence is CASTPVAGGSTDTQYF. The DNA for the CDR3 is TGCGCCAGCACTCCCGTAGCGGGAGGGAGCACAGATACGCAGTATTTT.

In its sample, this clone was seen a few times. V gene TRBV5-6 combines with J gene TRBJ1-5; perhaps TRBD1 as D (6 bases). V lost 3 bases, J lost 3 bases, and 10 bases lay in between. The CDR3 covers 14 residues. Germline V gene sequence: CDR1 SGHDT, CDR2 YYEEEE. The CDR3 sequence: CASSSRTDNQPQHF. DNA for the CDR3: TGTGCCAGCAGCTCCCGGACAGACAATCAGCCCCAGCATTTT.

In its sample, this clone was seen a few times. The V gene is TRBV30, the J gene TRBJ2-3, with 9 nucleotides matching TRBD2. CDR1 and CDR2 (germline): GTSNPN, SVGIG (reference sequence). The CDR3 runs 16 residues. V shed 0 bases, J shed 0 bases, and the junction held 4 bases outside the gene matches. CDR3: CAWSVGGGGSTDTQYF. CDR3 in DNA: TGTGCCTGGAGTGTAGGCGGGGGGGGTAGCACAGATACGCAGTATTTT.

The genes are TRBV6-1 and TRBJ1-2; 10 positions match TRBD1. The CDR3 sequence is 13 residues long. Germline V gene sequence: CDR1 MNHNS, CDR2 SASEGT. Trimming removed 3 bases from V and 7 bases from J; junction bases left unmatched: 2. The DNA of the CDR3 is TGTGCCAGCAGTGATAGGGACAGGGGTGGCTACACCTTC. Translated, it gives CASSDRDRGGYTF.

The chain couples TRBV19 to TRBJ2-3, with 12 nucleotides matching TRBD2. The J segment lost 3 bases and the V segment lost 3 bases, leaving 4 bases of the junction unmatched. Germline V gene sequence: CDR1 LNHDA, CDR2 SQIVND (reference sequence). The CDR3 covers 16 residues. CDR3 residues: CASSISSGGETDTQYF. Here the CDR3 DNA reads TGTGCCAGTAGTATCTCTAGCGGGGGGGAAACAGATACGCAGTATTTT.